Given below is one T cell receptor beta chain in context. Antigen: not known. This entry comes from a study of CD8 T cells in Susac syndrome. Germline V gene data show CDR1 as SGDLS and CDR2 as YYNGEE. The trim removed 0 bases at V and 3 bases at J, leaving 6 bases unmatched. There are 16 residues in the CDR3. Study findings and constraints: That the number of individuals in its TCR sequencing and HLA analysis was relatively small was acknowledged by the study.

When the RNA was reverse transcribed, random hexamers were used with an input of about 0.5 to 1 ug. TCRdb analysed the immunoSEQ multiplex PCR reads with MiXCR anew, one entry per CDR3 protein. The profile covers some 150,000 distinct CDR3 sequences, with nearly 97% appearing a single time and about 0.15% taken by the ten largest. The genes are TRBV9 and TRBJ1-5; TRBD1 agrees at 7 bases. The clonotype comes from a human donor with multiple sclerosis. What was sequenced was CD8+ T cells from PBMCs. CDR3 sequence: CASSVARGDFNQPQHF. The CDR3 DNA sequence: TGTGCCAGCAGCGTAGCCAGGGGGGACTTCAATCAGCCCCAGCATTTT.